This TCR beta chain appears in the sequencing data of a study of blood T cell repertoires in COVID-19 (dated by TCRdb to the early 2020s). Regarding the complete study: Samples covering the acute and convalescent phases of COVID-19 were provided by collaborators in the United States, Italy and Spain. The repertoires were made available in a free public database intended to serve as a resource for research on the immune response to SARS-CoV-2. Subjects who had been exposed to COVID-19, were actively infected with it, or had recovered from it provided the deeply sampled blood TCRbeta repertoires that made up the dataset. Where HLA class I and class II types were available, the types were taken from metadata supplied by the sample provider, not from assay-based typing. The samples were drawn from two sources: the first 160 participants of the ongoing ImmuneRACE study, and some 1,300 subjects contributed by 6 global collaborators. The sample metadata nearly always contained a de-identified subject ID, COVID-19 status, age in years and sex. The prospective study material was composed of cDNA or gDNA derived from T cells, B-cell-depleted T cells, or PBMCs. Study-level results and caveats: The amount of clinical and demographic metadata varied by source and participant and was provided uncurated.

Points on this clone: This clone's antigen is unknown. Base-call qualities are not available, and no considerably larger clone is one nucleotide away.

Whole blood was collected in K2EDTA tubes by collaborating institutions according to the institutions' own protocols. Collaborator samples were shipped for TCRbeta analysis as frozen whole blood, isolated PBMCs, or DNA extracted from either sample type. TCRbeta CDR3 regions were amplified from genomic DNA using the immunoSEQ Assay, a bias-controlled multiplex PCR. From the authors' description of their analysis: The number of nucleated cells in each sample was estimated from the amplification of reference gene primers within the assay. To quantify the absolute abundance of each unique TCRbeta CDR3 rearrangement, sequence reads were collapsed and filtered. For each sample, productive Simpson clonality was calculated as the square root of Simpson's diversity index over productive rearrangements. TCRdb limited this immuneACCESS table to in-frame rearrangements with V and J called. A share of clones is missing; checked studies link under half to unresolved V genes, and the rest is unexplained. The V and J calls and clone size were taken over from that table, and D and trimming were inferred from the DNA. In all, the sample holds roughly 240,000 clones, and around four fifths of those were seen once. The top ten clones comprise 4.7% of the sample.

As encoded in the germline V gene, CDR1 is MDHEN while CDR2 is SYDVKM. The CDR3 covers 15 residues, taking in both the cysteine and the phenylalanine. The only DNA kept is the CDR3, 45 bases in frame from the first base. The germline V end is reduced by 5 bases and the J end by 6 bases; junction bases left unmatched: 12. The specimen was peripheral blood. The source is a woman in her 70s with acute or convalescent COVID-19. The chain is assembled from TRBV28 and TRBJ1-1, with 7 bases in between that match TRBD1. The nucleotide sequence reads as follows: TGTGCCAGCAGTCCGCGGACAGGCGGGGGGGCTGAAGCTTTCTTT. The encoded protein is CASSPRTGGGAEAFF.